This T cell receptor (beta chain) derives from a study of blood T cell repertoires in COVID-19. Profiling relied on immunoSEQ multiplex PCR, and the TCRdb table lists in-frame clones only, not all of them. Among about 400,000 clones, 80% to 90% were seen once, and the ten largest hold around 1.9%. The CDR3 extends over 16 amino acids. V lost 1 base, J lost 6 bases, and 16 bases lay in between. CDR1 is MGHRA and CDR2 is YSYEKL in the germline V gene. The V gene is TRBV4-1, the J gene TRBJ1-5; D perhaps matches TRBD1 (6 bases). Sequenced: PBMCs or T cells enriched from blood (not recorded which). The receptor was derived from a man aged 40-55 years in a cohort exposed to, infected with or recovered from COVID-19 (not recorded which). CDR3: CASSQGVNRVGQPQHF. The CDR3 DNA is TGCGCCAGCAGCCAAGGTGTGAACAGGGTAGGTCAGCCCCAGCATTTT.